This TCR beta chain derives from a study of prognosis after radiotherapy for stage I lung cancer. Study information: Distant metastases struck several patients a median of roughly seven months after radiotherapy; approximately 16 showed no significant progression. Overall study findings and caveats: Following stereotactic body radiation therapy, unique TCR clone counts fell, with a median of about 9,700 versus 6,500.

The table lists this clonotype with many counts. Its target is unknown. Germline V lookup: CDR1 SEHNR, CDR2 FQNEAQ (reference sequence). The CDR3 contains 15 residues. The V and J ends lost 5 bases and 4 bases respectively, with 15 bases between them. Template was genomic DNA; TCR beta CDR3 amplified in two multiplex PCR rounds. First-round PCR, the initial amplification, used primers specific to each TRBV and TRBJ gene. One entry per CDR3 protein results from TCRdb running MiXCR on the multiplex PCR reads. The repertoire consists of about 14,000 distinct CDR3 sequences, with 45% to 55% occurring once and the leading ten covering approximately 40%.

This sample comprised PBMCs, obtained before or after stereotactic body radiation therapy (not recorded which). The origin of this receptor is a donor at least 50 years old with non-small cell lung cancer. This rearrangement joins TRBV7-9 to TRBJ2-1; perhaps TRBD1 as D (6 bases). CDR3 DNA sequence: TGTGCCAGCAGCGCCCGGGACATCGCGTACAATGAGCAGTTCTTC. Translating it yields CASSARDIAYNEQFF.